Each of the 5 T cell receptor beta chains below was sequenced from the same sample in a study of control samples from healthy donors and cancer patients. Sequencing used immunoSEQ multiplex PCR; TCRdb keeps in-frame clones, though not all of them. The sample yields 250,000 to 300,000 clones, over 75% seen once. Sequencing was performed on PBMCs. The receptors come from a woman aged 60-70 years with lung cancer.

V usage is TRBV2 and J usage is TRBJ2-1; 11 nucleotides align to TRBD2. The CDR3 runs to 12 residues. The germline V gene encodes CDR1 SNHLY and CDR2 FYNNEI. With V trimmed by 4 bases and J by 10 bases, 0 bases remained unmatched. The CDR3 DNA follows: TGTGCCAGCAGTGGACTAGCGGGGGAGCAGTTCTTC. Its translation is CASSGLAGEQFF.

The chain links TRBV6-6 to TRBJ1-3; D might be TRBD1 (6 bases). CDR3 length: 13 amino acids. V was trimmed by 10 bases and J by 2 bases, leaving 12 bases between them. From germline, CDR1 is MNHNY and CDR2 SVGAGI (reference sequence). The CDR3 DNA is TGTGCCATCCAGGGGACCCCTGGAAACACCATATATTTT. It is translated as CAIQGTPGNTIYF.

V usage is TRBV4-1 and J usage is TRBJ1-2, with 8 bases aligning to TRBD1. The trim removed 6 bases at V and 4 bases at J, leaving 16 bases unmatched. Germline lookup yields CDR1 MGHRA and CDR2 YSYEKL. There are 17 residues in the CDR3. The CDR3 reads CASSSTVRPGQAYGYTF. In DNA form, the CDR3 reads TGCGCCAGCAGTTCCACTGTACGGCCGGGACAGGCCTATGGCTACACCTTC.

The chain is built from TRBV6-5 and TRBJ2-3, with D possibly being TRBD1 or TRBD2 (7 bases each). The germline V and J ends were trimmed by 7 bases and 4 bases, with 15 bases remaining between them. The CDR3 has 14 amino acids. Germline-derived CDR1 and CDR2 are MNHEY and SVGAGI. CDR3 sequence reads: CASTQGGSADTQYF. The CDR3 DNA reads as TGTGCCAGCACCCAGGGGGGGAGCGCAGATACGCAGTATTTT.

The chain employs TRBV24-1 and TRBJ2-6; 14 bases agree with TRBD2. Germline lookup yields CDR1 KGHDR and CDR2 SFDVKD. The CDR3 is 20 amino acids. V gave up 10 bases and J gave up 0 bases; unmatched junction bases: 13. Written as DNA, the CDR3 is TGTGCCACACGAAAAGAGGGACTAGCGGGAGACCTCTCTGGGGCCAACGTCCTGACTTTC. This encodes CATRKEGLAGDLSGANVLTF.